Listed below are T cell receptor beta chains from one sample, sequenced in a study of cytomegalovirus exposure and HLA in healthy donors. Here immunoSEQ multiplex PCR was the method, and the copy in TCRdb shows in-frame clones only, minus some. The sample lists 200,000 to 250,000 clones; roughly 80% were seen once. Sequencing was performed on PBMCs. These receptors originate from a middle-aged woman in good health and CMV-seropositive. Each CDR3 is given with its conserved first and last residue. Fields, in order: clone size, J gene, V gene, D gene, CDR3 protein, CDR3 DNA. A D gene is named only where the DNA matches it firmly. Size is omitted from some rows. Given values are once, few, many or a class for expanded clones.

size: -
J: TRBJ2-5
V: TRBV5-6
D: -
CDR3: CASSLEVGGNGETQYF
DNA: TGTGCCAGCAGCTTGGAGGTAGGAGGTAACGGGGAGACCCAGTACTTC

size: -
J: TRBJ2-1
V: TRBV30
D: -
CDR3: CAWDRDPSNEQFF
DNA: TGTGCCTGGGACCGGGATCCTAGTAATGAGCAGTTCTTC

size: -
J: TRBJ2-7
V: TRBV19
D: TRBD1
CDR3: CASGHHRGSYEQYF
DNA: TGTGCCAGTGGACACCACAGGGGATCCTACGAGCAGTACTTC

size: -
J: TRBJ2-1
V: TRBV7-6
D: TRBD1
CDR3: CASSSTSGTGLYNEQFF
DNA: TGTGCCAGCAGCTCAACGTCCGGGACAGGGCTTTACAATGAGCAGTTCTTC

size: once
J: TRBJ2-1
V: TRBV6-5
D: -
CDR3: CASSRSGSSYNEQFF
DNA: TGTGCCAGCAGTCGTAGCGGAAGCTCCTACAATGAGCAGTTCTTC

size: -
J: TRBJ2-7
V: TRBV30
D: TRBD2
CDR3: CAWSPRRLAGFYEQYF
DNA: TGTGCCTGGAGTCCTCGGCGGCTAGCGGGGTTCTACGAGCAGTACTTC

size: few
J: TRBJ2-7
V: TRBV29-1
D: -
CDR3: CSVSASGGSYEQYF
DNA: TGCAGCGTCTCAGCTTCAGGGGGGTCCTACGAGCAGTACTTC

size: -
J: TRBJ1-6
V: TRBV30
D: -
CDR3: CAWNRGGGYNSPLHF
DNA: TGTGCCTGGAATCGCGGTGGGGGGTATAATTCACCCCTCCACTTT

size: -
J: TRBJ1-4
V: TRBV27
D: -
CDR3: CASSLSRGEKLFF
DNA: TGTGCCAGCAGTTTATCGAGGGGGGAAAAACTGTTTTTT

size: once
J: TRBJ1-5
V: TRBV5-1
D: TRBD1
CDR3: CASSAGGAGNQPQHF
DNA: TGCGCCAGCAGCGCAGGGGGCGCAGGCAATCAGCCCCAGCATTTT

size: -
J: TRBJ2-1
V: TRBV7-6
D: TRBD2
CDR3: CASSPRLAALNEQFF
DNA: TGTGCCAGCAGCCCCAGACTAGCGGCTCTGAATGAGCAGTTCTTC

size: -
J: TRBJ2-2
V: TRBV30
D: TRBD1
CDR3: CAWSFTGVPGELFF
DNA: TGTGCCTGGTCCTTCACAGGGGTTCCCGGGGAGCTGTTTTTT

size: -
J: TRBJ2-7
V: TRBV10-1
D: TRBD2
CDR3: CASSPSGSPYEQYF
DNA: TGCGCCAGCAGTCCTAGCGGGAGCCCCTACGAGCAGTACTTC

size: -
J: TRBJ2-1
V: TRBV30
D: TRBD2
CDR3: CALAQRGGHNEQFF
DNA: TGTGCCCTAGCCCAGCGGGGGGGTCACAATGAGCAGTTCTTC

size: -
J: TRBJ2-3
V: TRBV18
D: -
CDR3: CASSLASSTTDTQYF
DNA: TGTGCCAGCTCACTAGCGAGTTCTACCACAGATACGCAGTATTTT

size: -
J: TRBJ2-1
V: TRBV5-1
D: TRBD2
CDR3: CASSFGLAGFNEQFF
DNA: TGCGCCAGCAGCTTTGGACTAGCGGGATTCAATGAGCAGTTCTTC

size: once
J: TRBJ2-6
V: TRBV7-3
D: -
CDR3: CASSSREGANVLTF
DNA: TGTGCCAGCAGCTCCCGGGAGGGGGCCAACGTCCTGACTTTC

size: once
J: TRBJ1-1
V: TRBV7-2
D: -
CDR3: CASSSGMNTEAFF
DNA: TGTGCCAGCAGCTCGGGGATGAACACTGAAGCTTTCTTT

size: -
J: TRBJ2-5
V: TRBV12-5
D: -
CDR3: CASGTLRKGVGETQYF
DNA: TGTGCTAGTGGTACCCTTCGTAAGGGGGTTGGGGAGACCCAGTACTTC

size: -
J: TRBJ1-1
V: TRBV7-2
D: -
CDR3: CASSSSSTVRKAFF
DNA: TGTGCCAGCAGCTCAAGCTCGACAGTACGGAAAGCTTTCTTT

size: once
J: TRBJ2-2
V: TRBV7-9
D: -
CDR3: CASSYGGLGTGELFF
DNA: TGTGCCAGCAGCTATGGGGGCCTGGGGACCGGGGAGCTGTTTTTT

size: -
J: TRBJ2-1
V: TRBV19
D: -
CDR3: CASSHNPVPNEQFF
DNA: TGTGCCAGTAGTCATAATCCGGTCCCCAATGAGCAGTTCTTC

size: -
J: TRBJ2-3
V: TRBV27
D: -
CDR3: CASTGGITDTQYF
DNA: TGTGCCAGCACCGGCGGAATCACAGATACGCAGTATTTT

size: few
J: TRBJ2-1
V: TRBV5-1
D: -
CDR3: CASSLGTASYNEQFF
DNA: TGCGCCAGCAGCTTGGGGACAGCCTCCTACAATGAGCAGTTCTTC

size: -
J: TRBJ1-1
V: TRBV2
D: -
CDR3: CASKYTQNTEAFF
DNA: TGTGCCAGCAAGTACACACAAAACACTGAAGCTTTCTTT

size: -
J: TRBJ1-1
V: TRBV7-2
D: -
CDR3: CASSLISAEAFF
DNA: TGTGCCAGCAGCTTAATAAGCGCCGAAGCTTTCTTT

size: -
J: TRBJ2-7
V: TRBV10-3
D: -
CDR3: CAISESERSYEQYF
DNA: TGTGCCATCAGTGAGTCGGAGCGTTCCTACGAGCAGTACTTC

size: -
J: TRBJ1-3
V: TRBV6-6
D: TRBD1
CDR3: CASSYSSWTGGNTIYF
DNA: TGTGCCAGCAGTTACTCGAGCTGGACAGGGGGCAACACCATATATTTT

size: -
J: TRBJ2-2
V: TRBV18
D: -
CDR3: CASSPPQGLNTGELFF
DNA: TGTGCCAGCTCACCACCACAGGGCTTGAACACCGGGGAGCTGTTTTTT

size: -
J: TRBJ2-1
V: TRBV15
D: -
CDR3: CATSQEGVAYNEQFF
DNA: TGTGCCACCAGTCAAGAGGGAGTTGCGTACAATGAGCAGTTCTTC

size: -
J: TRBJ1-5
V: TRBV2
D: -
CDR3: CASSDQQGVGLQPQHF
DNA: TGTGCCAGCAGTGATCAACAGGGTGTAGGTTTGCAGCCCCAGCATTTT

size: -
J: TRBJ2-1
V: TRBV7-2
D: TRBD2
CDR3: CASSSGGAGNEQFF
DNA: TGTGCCAGCAGTAGCGGGGGGGCCGGTAATGAGCAGTTCTTC

size: -
J: TRBJ2-3
V: TRBV10-3
D: TRBD1
CDR3: CAISPTGTGGYHTQYF
DNA: TGTGCCATCAGCCCTACCGGGACAGGGGGGTACCATACGCAGTATTTT

size: once
J: TRBJ2-7
V: TRBV5-1
D: -
CDR3: CASSFGGTSSYEQYF
DNA: TGCGCCAGCAGCTTTGGAGGGACTTCCTCCTACGAGCAGTACTTC

size: -
J: TRBJ2-7
V: TRBV7-9
D: TRBD1
CDR3: CASSPAEGQGQYEQYF
DNA: TGTGCCAGCAGCCCCGCCGAGGGACAGGGGCAATACGAGCAGTACTTC

size: -
J: TRBJ2-7
V: TRBV7-8
D: -
CDR3: CASSFYSAYEQYF
DNA: TGTGCCAGCAGCTTCTACAGTGCCTACGAGCAGTACTTC

size: -
J: TRBJ2-3
V: TRBV6-5
D: -
CDR3: CASSSGLSTDTQYF
DNA: TGTGCCAGCAGTTCAGGACTGAGCACAGATACGCAGTATTTT

size: few
J: TRBJ1-1
V: TRBV10-3
D: -
CDR3: CASSGSRDTEAFF
DNA: TGTGCCAGCAGCGGGTCGAGGGACACTGAAGCTTTCTTT

size: -
J: TRBJ1-2
V: TRBV14
D: -
CDR3: CASSPNIQGIHGYTF
DNA: TGTGCCAGCAGCCCTAACATACAGGGTATTCATGGCTACACCTTC

size: -
J: TRBJ2-7
V: TRBV2
D: -
CDR3: CASKSLRTSYEQYF
DNA: TGTGCCAGCAAATCTCTCAGAACCTCCTACGAGCAGTACTTC

size: once
J: TRBJ2-1
V: TRBV9
D: -
CDR3: CASSVDGLSYNEQFF
DNA: TGTGCCAGCAGCGTAGATGGACTCTCATACAATGAGCAGTTCTTC

size: -
J: TRBJ1-5
V: TRBV19
D: TRBD1
CDR3: CASSIQGQGINQPQHF
DNA: TGTGCCAGTAGTATTCAGGGACAGGGGATTAATCAGCCCCAGCATTTT

size: -
J: TRBJ2-7
V: TRBV7-7
D: TRBD2
CDR3: CASSSSSGSTEQYF
DNA: TGTGCTAGCAGCTCCTCTAGCGGGAGCACCGAGCAGTACTTC

size: -
J: TRBJ1-2
V: TRBV18
D: -
CDR3: CASSLTVLLGGYGYTF
DNA: TGTGCCAGCTCACTGACGGTTCTGCTAGGGGGTTACGGCTACACCTTC

size: -
J: TRBJ1-1
V: TRBV7-9
D: TRBD1
CDR3: CASSAHGTGNPEAFF
DNA: TGTGCCAGCAGCGCCCACGGGACAGGGAACCCTGAAGCTTTCTTT

size: -
J: TRBJ1-2
V: TRBV6-5
D: -
CDR3: CASSYSNSPYGYTF
DNA: TGTGCCAGCAGTTACTCGAACAGCCCCTATGGCTACACCTTC

size: -
J: TRBJ2-1
V: TRBV18
D: TRBD2
CDR3: CASSPLQGGSNEQFF
DNA: TGTGCCAGCTCACCACTCCAGGGAGGGAGCAATGAGCAGTTCTTC

size: once
J: TRBJ2-7
V: TRBV2
D: TRBD2
CDR3: CASSREGGRADEQYF
DNA: TGTGCCAGCAGCCGTGAGGGCGGGAGGGCCGACGAGCAGTACTTC

size: -
J: TRBJ1-2
V: TRBV29-1
D: TRBD1
CDR3: CSVGTGPNYGYTF
DNA: TGCAGCGTTGGGACAGGGCCTAACTATGGCTACACCTTC

size: -
J: TRBJ1-1
V: TRBV19
D: TRBD1
CDR3: CASSPGTGGAVTEAFF
DNA: TGTGCCAGTAGTCCTGGGACAGGGGGCGCGGTCACTGAAGCTTTCTTT

size: -
J: TRBJ1-5
V: TRBV2
D: -
CDR3: CASSGGDQPQHF
DNA: TGTGCCAGCAGTGGAGGAGATCAGCCCCAGCATTTT

size: few
J: TRBJ1-6
V: TRBV7-8
D: -
CDR3: CASSPYPTGYADSPLHF
DNA: TGTGCCAGCAGCCCGTACCCCACAGGGTATGCAGATTCACCCCTCCACTTT

size: -
J: TRBJ1-4
V: TRBV15
D: TRBD1
CDR3: CATSRNRGLGEKLFF
DNA: TGTGCCACCAGCAGAAACAGGGGGCTCGGTGAAAAACTGTTTTTT